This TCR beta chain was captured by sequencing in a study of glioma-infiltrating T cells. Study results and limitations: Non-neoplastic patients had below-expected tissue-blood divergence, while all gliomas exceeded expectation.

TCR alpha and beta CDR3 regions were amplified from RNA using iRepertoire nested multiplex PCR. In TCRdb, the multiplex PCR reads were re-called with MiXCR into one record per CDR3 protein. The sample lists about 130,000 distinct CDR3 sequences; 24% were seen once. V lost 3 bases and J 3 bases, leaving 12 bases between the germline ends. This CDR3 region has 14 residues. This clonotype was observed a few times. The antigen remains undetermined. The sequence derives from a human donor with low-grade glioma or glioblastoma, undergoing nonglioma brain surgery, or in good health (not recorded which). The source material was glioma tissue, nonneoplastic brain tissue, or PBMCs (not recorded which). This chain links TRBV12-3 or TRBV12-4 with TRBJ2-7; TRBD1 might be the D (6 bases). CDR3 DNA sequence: TGTGCCAGCAGTTTGGACAGTTCCTACTACGAGCAGTACGTC. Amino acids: CASSLDSSYYEQYV.